The 20 T cell receptor beta chains in this list originate from one sample, sequenced in a study of cytomegalovirus exposure and HLA in healthy donors. PCR amplification relied on 60 Vbeta primers (plus 13 Jbeta primers). The data were produced by immunoSEQ multiplex PCR, yet TCRdb's version contains in-frame clones alone and is incomplete. The sample holds 95,000 to 150,000 clones, more than 60% seen once. The specimen sequenced was PBMCs. Receptor source: a woman aged 40 to 55 in good health and CMV-seropositive.

The chain combines TRBV5-1 with TRBJ1-4; 9 bases line up with TRBD1. Unmatched junction bases numbered 10, after V lost 2 bases and J lost 8 bases. Germline CDR1 SGHRS, CDR2 YFSETQ. The CDR3 is made up of 16 amino acids. The CDR3 is CASSFEGQGAGEKLFF. In DNA, the CDR3 is TGCGCCAGCAGCTTTGAGGGACAGGGCGCGGGGGAAAAACTGTTTTTT.

This clone has just one count. The chain couples TRBV28 to TRBJ2-2; 11 positions agree with TRBD2. The CDR3 contains 16 residues. Unmatched junction bases numbered 10, after V lost 8 bases and J lost 5 bases. Looked up from germline, CDR1 is MDHEN and CDR2 is SYDVKM. CDR3 sequence reads: CASPYSGLAETGELFF. CDR3 coding DNA: TGTGCCAGCCCATACTCGGGACTAGCGGAAACCGGGGAGCTGTTTTTT.

A note on this clone: Its ends do not fully match the called genes, so a read error is possible. V gene TRBV29-1 combines with J gene TRBJ2-3; tentative D call: TRBD2 (6 bases). CDR3 length: 13 residues. The germline gives CDR1 SQVTM, CDR2 ANQGSEA. The CDR3 bases are TGCAGCTTTGACTCCGGGGGAACAGATACGCAGTATTTT. Amino acids: CSFDSGGTDTQYF.

The CDR3 here is CASSYSEGGNTIYF. The CDR3 DNA sequence: TGTGCCAGCAGTTACTCGGAGGGCGGAAACACCATATATTTT. This sequence joins TRBV6-6 and TRBJ1-3; no definite D call. Per germline, CDR1 MNHNY and CDR2 SVGAGI (reference sequence). CDR3 size: 14 residues. Trimming removed 0 bases from V and 4 bases from J, with 7 bases in between.

V gene TRBV19 combines with J gene TRBJ1-2; 8 nucleotides align to TRBD1. The CDR3 runs to 15 residues. Germline V gene data show CDR1 as LNHDA and CDR2 as SQIVND (reference sequence). V lost 6 bases to trimming and J lost 4 bases; unmatched junction nucleotides: 10. The CDR3 DNA follows: TGTGCCAGTAGAACTACAGGGGGGCCCGGCTATGGCTACACCTTC. This codes for CASRTTGGPGYGYTF. The full variable domain, completed using reference TRBV19 and TRBJ1-2, is DGGITQSPKYLFRKEGQNVTLSCEQNLNHDAMYWYRQDPGQGLRLIYYSQIVNDFQKGDIAEGYSVSREKKESFPLTVTSAQKNPTAFYLCASRTTGGPGYGYTFGSGTRLTVV.

This clone was recorded a few times. The V gene is TRBV11-2, the J gene TRBJ1-1; 9 nucleotides line up with TRBD1. The CDR3 has 14 amino acids. The V gene's germline CDR1 is SGHAT and CDR2 FQNNGV. With V trimmed by 5 bases and J by 6 bases, 7 bases remained unmatched. CDR3 amino acids: CASSSRDRASEAFF. The CDR3 bases are TGTGCCAGCAGCAGCCGGGACAGGGCCTCTGAAGCTTTCTTT.

About this clone: The junction departs from the called germline gene at one end, perhaps through a read error. This rearrangement joins TRBV6-5 to TRBJ1-2; D gene uncertain. Germline V lookup: CDR1 MNHEY, CDR2 SVGAGI. CDR3 length: 11 amino acids. The CDR3 is CASRSEGGYPF. For the CDR3, the DNA is TGTGCCAGCAGGTCAGAGGGTGGCTACCCCTTC.

V usage is TRBV25-1 and J usage is TRBJ2-1; TRBD2 matches at 9 bases. Trimming took 0 bases from V and 4 from J; bases not matched to a gene: 10. CDR1 and CDR2 from the germline V gene are MGHDK and SYGVNS. The CDR3 runs 18 residues. The CDR3 loop is CASSEYTSGSKEYNEQFF. The CDR3 DNA follows: TGTGCCAGCAGTGAATACACTAGCGGGTCGAAAGAGTACAATGAGCAGTTCTTC.

A word on this clone: This specimen includes other DNA sequences encoding the same CDR3. The V gene is TRBV5-1, the J gene TRBJ1-4; possibly TRBD1 for D (5 bases). V shed 4 bases and J shed 2 bases, with 12 bases lying between them. The CDR3 totals 15 residues. CDR1 SGHRS and CDR2 YFSETQ come from the germline V gene. Here the CDR3 DNA reads TGCGCCAGCAGCCCGAGCGGGGCGACTAATGAAAAACTGTTTTTT. This encodes CASSPSGATNEKLFF.

CDR3 amino acids: CASSPGQGGAGELFF. The CDR3 nucleotides read TGCGCCAGCAGTCCAGGACAGGGGGGCGCCGGGGAGCTGTTTTTT. The chain is built from TRBV5-1 and TRBJ2-2; 10 nucleotides align to TRBD1. This CDR3 is built from 15 residues. J was trimmed by 6 bases and V by 5 bases; bases with no gene match: 7. Germline V gene lookup returns CDR1 SGHRS and CDR2 YFSETQ.

The rearrangement joins TRBV27 to TRBJ1-1, with 7 bases matching TRBD1. This CDR3 is built from 13 residues. The trim removed 11 bases at V and 0 bases at J, leaving 6 bases unmatched. Germline values: CDR1 MNHEY, CDR2 SMNVEV (reference sequence). The CDR3 bases are TGTGCCTCAGGGGGGCCCCTGAACACTGAAGCTTTCTTT. Its translation is CASGGPLNTEAFF.

The rearrangement uses TRBV28 and TRBJ1-5; D is possibly TRBD1 (6 bases). V lost 3 bases and J lost 4, with 7 bases in between. CDR3 length: 13 residues. Germline-derived CDR1 and CDR2 are MDHEN and SYDVKM. Here the CDR3 DNA reads TGTGCCAGCAGTTTCGGGACAAATCAGCCCCAGCATTTT. This encodes CASSFGTNQPQHF.

This clone appeared once. The chain's CDR3 is CAWSGGDRVNTIYF. The CDR3 bases are TGTGCCTGGAGTGGGGGGGACAGGGTGAACACCATATATTTT. The chain combines TRBV30 with TRBJ1-3; 9 bases agree with TRBD1. This CDR3 is built from 14 residues. J was trimmed by 7 bases and V by 1 base; bases with no gene match: 5. Germline CDR1 GTSNPN, CDR2 SVGIG (reference sequence).

CDR3 region: CASSTTGELFF. The CDR3 DNA reads as TGTGCCAGCAGTACTACCGGGGAGCTGTTTTTT. The chain carries TRBV7-9 and TRBJ2-2; no firm D call. There are 11 residues in the CDR3. Trimming took 6 bases from V and 5 from J, leaving 4 bases between them. Per germline, CDR1 SEHNR and CDR2 FQNEAQ (reference sequence).

The CDR3 is CASSYVQGASGELFF. CDR3 sequence (DNA): TGTGCCAGCAGTTACGTGCAGGGGGCTAGCGGGGAGCTGTTTTTT. J is TRBJ2-2 and V is TRBV6-5, with 8 nucleotides matching TRBD1. This CDR3 comprises 15 residues. Germline V gene sequence: CDR1 MNHEY, CDR2 SVGAGI. Unmatched junction bases numbered 6, after V lost 2 bases and J lost 7 bases.

The chain has TRBV6-1 and TRBJ2-3, with 10 bases that match TRBD2. CDR1 and CDR2 from the germline V gene are MNHNS and SASEGT. The ends lost 3 bases at V and 2 bases at J; junction bases unmatched: 8. This CDR3 has 17 residues. DNA for the CDR3: TGTGCCAGCAGTGATGGGCTAGCGGGGGACCCCACAGATACGCAGTATTTT. This sequence encodes CASSDGLAGDPTDTQYF.

This clone was counted a few times. The chain has TRBV14 and TRBJ1-1, with D possibly matching TRBD1 (5 bases). This CDR3 spans 20 amino acids. Trimming left V 4 bases short and J 0 bases short, with 27 bases between. Germline assignment: CDR1 SGHDN and CDR2 FVKESK. The CDR3 DNA reads TGTGCCAGCAGCCCTCTCAGGGTGGGGCCTGTACGAACCCTGAACACTGAAGCTTTCTTT. This encodes CASSPLRVGPVRTLNTEAFF.

The DNA of the CDR3 is TGTGCCAGCAGTGACCGCAGGGTAGATGAAAAACTGTTTTTT. Translating gives CASSDRRVDEKLFF. The chain uses TRBV2 and TRBJ1-4; a possible D gene is TRBD1 (5 bases). The CDR3 sequence is 14 residues long. Trimming cost V 3 bases and J 6 bases, with 11 bases left between them. From germline, CDR1 is SNHLY and CDR2 FYNNEI.

The genes are TRBV7-6 and TRBJ1-1; TRBD1 aligns across 8 bases. Germline values: CDR1 SGHVS, CDR2 FNYEAQ. CDR3 length equals 13 residues. V was clipped by 6 bases and J by 4 bases; unmatched bases: 4. DNA for the CDR3: TGTGCCAGCAGGAGTGACAGGGGCACTGAAGCTTTCTTT. Translated, it gives CASRSDRGTEAFF.

V gene TRBV27 combines with J gene TRBJ1-4; a weak D match, TRBD1 (6 bases). V was clipped by 7 bases and J by 8 bases, with 11 bases between them. The CDR3 is 12 residues long. Germline lookup yields CDR1 MNHEY and CDR2 SMNVEV (reference sequence). The CDR3: CASKRGNEKLFF. In nucleotides, the CDR3 is TGTGCCAGCAAGAGGGGGAACGAAAAACTGTTTTTT. Full variable domain (outside the CDR3, taken from reference TRBV27 and TRBJ1-4): EAQVTQNPRYLITVTGKKLTVTCSQNMNHEYMSWYRQDPGLGLRQIYYSMNVEVTDKGDVPEGYKVSRKEKRNFPLILESPSPNQTSLYFCASKRGNEKLFFGSGTQLSVL.